These 31 T cell receptor beta chains originate from one sample sequenced in a study of T cells after yellow fever vaccination. From the 5' RACE reads, TCRdb called clonotypes with MiXCR, one entry per CDR3 protein. The sample holds around 140,000 distinct CDR3 sequences, 7% to 9% seen once. The sample consisted of CD4+ T cells sorted from PBMCs, taken 5 days after the yellow fever booster vaccination. All receptors come from a man younger than 40 who received the YFV17D yellow fever vaccine.

This clonotype appeared many times. The V gene is TRBV12-3 or TRBV12-4, the J gene TRBJ1-5; D call uncertain. The CDR3 runs to 14 residues. Trimming left V 2 bases short and J 3 bases short, with 8 bases between. CDR3 in amino acids: CASSLSGVNQPQHF. The CDR3 bases are TGTGCCAGCAGTTTATCTGGGGTCAATCAGCCCCAGCATTTT.

This clonotype has at least ten counts. V and J are TRBV4-2 and TRBJ2-6, with 12 bases aligning to TRBD1. Germline values: CDR1 LGHNA, CDR2 YNFKEQ. V shed 2 bases and J 3 bases; nucleotides not matched to a gene: 5. The CDR3 loop spans 18 amino acids. This CDR3 is CASSQPGQGADGANVLTF. The CDR3 nucleotides read TGTGCCAGCAGCCAACCGGGACAGGGGGCTGATGGGGCCAACGTCCTGACTTTC.

This clonotype was seen many times. V gene TRBV7-2 combines with J gene TRBJ2-7, with TRBD2 matching 7 bases. The V segment lost 7 bases and the J segment 3 bases; nucleotides outside the gene matches: 12. The CDR3 contains 15 residues. Germline V gene lookup returns CDR1 SGHTA and CDR2 FQGNSA. The CDR3 spells CASTDRRGDHYEQYF. The CDR3 DNA reads TGTGCCAGCACCGACCGTCGGGGGGACCACTACGAGCAGTACTTC.

This clonotype has a count of ten or more. The genes are TRBV7-6 and TRBJ2-2, with 11 bases fitting TRBD2. Looked up from germline, CDR1 is SGHVS and CDR2 is FNYEAQ. The CDR3 totals 15 residues. V was clipped by 5 bases and J by 6 bases; unmatched bases: 5. DNA of the CDR3: TGTGCCAGCAGCATGAGACTAGCGGGACCCGGGGAGCTGTTTTTT. It translates to CASSMRLAGPGELFF.

V is TRBV11-2 and J is TRBJ2-4; D remains ambiguous. CDR1 is SGHAT and CDR2 is FQNNGV in the germline V gene. Trimming stripped 6 bases from V and 3 bases from J, with 12 bases between. This CDR3 has 14 residues. In nucleotides, the CDR3 is TGTGCCAGCAGTAGACCGGCCGGCAAAAACATTCAGTACTTC. This codes for CASSRPAGKNIQYF.

Ten or more counts support this clonotype. CDR3 region: CASSEGPRLETQYF. CDR3 nucleotides: TGTGCCAGCAGCGAGGGCCCTAGACTGGAGACCCAGTACTTC. This chain joins TRBV5-6 and TRBJ2-5; the D gene is possibly TRBD2 (5 bases). In germline, CDR1 is SGHDT, CDR2 YYEEEE. V dropped 4 bases and J dropped 5 bases, with 15 bases sitting between them. This CDR3 is built from 14 residues.

The chain combines TRBV6-1 with TRBJ1-5; D call uncertain. Germline V CDR1 and CDR2: MNHNS, SASEGT. Deletions cut 6 bases from V and 1 base from J, with 7 bases between. The CDR3 loop spans 13 amino acids. The CDR3 DNA follows: TGTGCCAGCAGACTAGCGAGCAATCAGCCCCAGCATTTT. Residues: CASRLASNQPQHF.

This clonotype was observed many times. The chain carries TRBV11-2 and TRBJ1-2, with 7 positions matching TRBD1. Losses at the gene ends were 0 bases for V and 8 bases for J; bases not matched to a gene: 15. The length of the CDR3 is 17 residues. Germline loops: CDR1 SGHAT, CDR2 FQNNGV. The DNA of the CDR3 is TGTGCCAGCAGCTTAGATTTGAATGACAGGGTGAGAAACGGCTACACCTTC. Residues: CASSLDLNDRVRNGYTF.

About this clonotype itself: This clone may be a read error of a much larger clone one base away. DNA for the CDR3: TGTGCCAGCAGCCCCCTTGGGGGACAGGGGAGAGCAGATACGCAGTATTTT. Residues: CASSPLGGQGRADTQYF. The chain links TRBV7-9 to TRBJ2-3, with 10 bases aligning to TRBD1. The CDR3 runs 17 residues. The germline gives CDR1 SEHNR, CDR2 FQNEAQ (reference sequence). Trimming took 5 bases from V and 4 from J; bases not matched to a gene: 12.

This clonotype was found many times. This chain uses TRBV7-2 with TRBJ2-7, with 12 positions matching TRBD2. This CDR3 contains 14 residues. Per the germline V gene, CDR1 is SGHTA and CDR2 is FQGNSA. V shed 6 bases, J shed 7 bases, and the junction held 7 bases outside the gene matches. The CDR3: CASSSLAGGAEQYF. For the CDR3, the DNA is TGTGCCAGCAGTTCACTAGCGGGAGGTGCGGAGCAGTACTTC. Full variable domain (remainder filled in from reference TRBV7-2 and TRBJ2-7): GAGVSQSPSNKVTEKGKDVELRCDPISGHTALYWYRQSLGQGLEFLIYFQGNSAPDKSGLPSDRFSAERTGGSVSTLTIQRTQQEDSAVYLCASSSLAGGAEQYFGPGTRLTVT.

This clonotype was seen repeatedly, ten times or more. This chain connects TRBV20-1 to TRBJ1-1, with TRBD1 as a possible D gene (6 bases). Germline CDR1 DFQATT, CDR2 SNEGSKA (reference sequence). The CDR3 runs 15 residues. V was trimmed by 0 bases and J by 0 bases, leaving 11 bases between them. The CDR3 loop reads CSAREGGALNTEAFF. CDR3 in DNA: TGCAGTGCTAGAGAGGGGGGGGCCTTGAACACTGAAGCTTTCTTT.

There are many counts of this clonotype. This chain connects TRBV5-1 to TRBJ2-7; D may be TRBD1 or TRBD2 (5 bases each). Trimming took 0 bases from V and 3 from J, leaving 13 bases between them. The CDR3 extends over 15 amino acids. The germline V gene encodes CDR1 SGHRS and CDR2 YFSETQ. The CDR3 here is CASSLVSGRIYEQYF. For the CDR3, the DNA is TGCGCCAGCAGCTTGGTTTCGGGACGGATCTACGAGCAGTACTTC.

This clonotype has at least ten counts. The chain recombines TRBV24-1 with TRBJ2-3; 7 bases line up with TRBD1. V trimming: 5 bases; J trimming: 3 bases; junction bases outside the gene matches: 10. Germline values: CDR1 KGHDR, CDR2 SFDVKD. This CDR3 has 16 amino acids. The CDR3 bases are TGTGCCACCAGTGGCAACCGGGACAGTCCTACAGATACGCAGTATTTT. This encodes CATSGNRDSPTDTQYF.

The chain employs TRBV20-1 and TRBJ2-5, with a weak D call TRBD2 (5 bases). The CDR3 has 11 residues. V shed 4 bases and J shed 2 bases, with 5 bases lying between them. The germline gives CDR1 DFQATT, CDR2 SNEGSKA (reference sequence). This CDR3 reads CSAKRQETQYF. CDR3 in DNA: TGCAGTGCTAAGCGGCAAGAGACCCAGTACTTC.

This clonotype was recorded many times. The chain carries TRBV7-2 and TRBJ2-7; the match to TRBD1 covers 8 bases. With V trimmed by 5 bases and J by 2 bases, 8 bases remained unmatched. The CDR3 extends over 15 amino acids. In germline, CDR1 is SGHTA, CDR2 FQGNSA. The CDR3, as DNA: TGTGCCAGCAGCCCGAGGACAGGGTCCACCTACGAGCAGTACTTC. This codes for CASSPRTGSTYEQYF.

This clonotype was observed at least ten times. The rearrangement uses TRBV12-3 or TRBV12-4 and TRBJ1-5; no clear D gene. The CDR3 spans 15 residues. The ends were cut back, 3 bases at V and 10 bases at J, with 19 bases in the middle. Here the CDR3 reads CASSFLDGLLEPQHF. In DNA form, the CDR3 reads TGTGCCAGCAGTTTCCTGGACGGCCTACTTGAACCCCAGCATTTT.

This clonotype was recorded many times. V is TRBV18 and J is TRBJ1-4; no clear D. Per the germline V gene, CDR1 is KGHSH and CDR2 is LQKENI. Trimming took off 2 bases at V and 7 bases at J, with 8 bases between the two ends. The CDR3 loop spans 13 amino acids. In nucleotides, the CDR3 is TGTGCCAGCTCACCAATAGGGAGTGAAAAACTGTTTTTT. Translated, it gives CASSPIGSEKLFF.

The sample holds many counts of this clonotype. This chain uses TRBV28 with TRBJ2-7; 11 nucleotides agree with TRBD2. V shed 5 bases, J shed 4 bases, and the junction held 4 bases outside the gene matches. Looked up from germline, CDR1 is MDHEN and CDR2 is SYDVKM. The CDR3 is 14 amino acids. The CDR3 loop reads CASSRASGRYEQYF. The CDR3 DNA sequence: TGTGCCAGCAGTCGGGCTAGCGGGAGGTACGAGCAGTACTTC.

This clonotype was seen more than once but under ten times. The chain recombines TRBV20-1 with TRBJ1-2; D is ambiguous. Trimming stripped 5 bases from V and 1 base from J, with 11 bases between. Per the germline V gene, CDR1 is DFQATT and CDR2 is SNEGSKA (reference sequence). This CDR3 is 13 amino acids long. The CDR3 bases are TGCAGTGCTGTAGCTAACAGTAACTATGGCTACACCTTC. Encoded protein: CSAVANSNYGYTF.

This clonotype was recorded at least ten times. V usage is TRBV7-6 and J usage is TRBJ2-7, with 7 bases identical to TRBD2. V dropped 1 base and J dropped 4; count of bases not matched to a gene: 10. The CDR3 is 16 amino acids. The germline gives CDR1 SGHVS, CDR2 FNYEAQ. The CDR3 here is CASSLGTRESGYEQYF. The CDR3, as DNA: TGTGCCAGCAGCTTAGGAACGCGGGAGTCAGGGTACGAGCAGTACTTC. Filled out from reference TRBV7-6 and TRBJ2-7, the complete variable domain reads GAGVSQSPRYKVTKRGQDVALRCDPISGHVSLYWYRQALGQGPEFLTYFNYEAQQDKSGLPNDRFSAERPEGSISTLTIQRTEQRDSAMYRCASSLGTRESGYEQYFGPGTRLTVT.

This clonotype was found many times. This chain joins TRBV14 and TRBJ2-5; 7 bases match TRBD1. V lost 3 bases, J lost 2 bases, and 15 bases stayed unmatched. CDR1 and CDR2 from the germline V gene are SGHDN and FVKESK. This CDR3 is 18 amino acids long. The CDR3 DNA is TGTGCCAGCAGCCATAGTTATCTCGGGACAGAGCGGCAAGAGACCCAGTACTTC. As protein: CASSHSYLGTERQETQYF.

This clonotype was seen a handful of times. The V call is TRBV19, the J call TRBJ1-1, with D perhaps matching TRBD1 (5 bases). Germline lookup yields CDR1 LNHDA and CDR2 SQIVND (reference sequence). Trimming left V 8 bases short and J 6 bases short, with 16 bases between. The CDR3 runs to 13 residues. The CDR3 DNA sequence: TGTGCCAGTTTGGGGGATTACCTCGCTGAAGCTTTCTTT. It encodes CASLGDYLAEAFF.

This clonotype was seen many times. This chain uses TRBV10-2 with TRBJ2-1, with 14 nucleotides matching TRBD2. The germline gives CDR1 WSHSY, CDR2 SAAADI. The ends lost 9 bases at V and 2 bases at J; junction bases unmatched: 6. CDR3 size: 16 residues. CDR3 coding DNA: TGCGCCAGTCCGGGACTAGCGGGAGCCACCTACAATGAGCAGTTCTTC. Protein: CASPGLAGATYNEQFF.

Ten or more counts support this clonotype. The genes are TRBV6-5 and TRBJ1-3; D ambiguous. Trimming removed 4 bases from V and 0 bases from J, with 10 bases in between. Germline lookup yields CDR1 MNHEY and CDR2 SVGAGI. CDR3 length: 15 amino acids. The CDR3 DNA sequence: TGTGCCAGCAGTTCCTCCGGGTCCTCTGGAAACACCATATATTTT. It is translated as CASSSSGSSGNTIYF.

This clonotype showed up many times. The genes are TRBV21-1 and TRBJ1-4. TRBV21-1 is noted as a pseudogene. The CDR3 has 17 residues. The CDR3 DNA follows: TGTGCCAGCAGCAAAGCGGGCGAAAGGGCAACTAATGAAAAACTGTTTTTT. Translating it yields CASSKAGERATNEKLFF.

This clonotype was found many times. This chain joins TRBV7-2 and TRBJ2-3; D may be TRBD2 (6 bases). This CDR3 contains 16 residues. V shed 2 bases and J shed 4 bases, with 16 bases lying between them. CDR1 SGHTA and CDR2 FQGNSA come from the germline V gene. The CDR3 here is CASSLRGDGSADTQYF. The CDR3 DNA is TGTGCCAGCAGCTTACGGGGTGACGGGAGCGCAGATACGCAGTATTTT.

This clonotype occurred many times. The chain couples TRBV20-1 to TRBJ2-3; TRBD1 might be the D (6 bases). Trimming shortened V by 7 bases and J by 6 bases, and 17 bases separated the two germline ends. There are 13 residues in the CDR3. Germline CDR1 and CDR2: DFQATT and SNEGSKA (reference sequence). CDR3: CSGLVTGPDTQYF. CDR3 nucleotide sequence: TGCAGTGGCCTAGTCACAGGGCCCGATACGCAGTATTTT.

Regarding this clonotype: The junction and the germline gene differ at one end; a read error may be behind it. The chain links TRBV20-1 to TRBJ2-1, with D perhaps matching TRBD2 (6 bases). Germline CDR1 is DFQATT and CDR2 is SNEGSKA (reference sequence). This CDR3 contains 16 residues. CDR3: CSARAQRAGFYNEQFF. For the CDR3, the DNA is TGCAGCGCTAGAGCCCAGCGGGCGGGCTTCTACAATGAGCAGTTCTTC.

This clonotype was seen ten or more times. This rearrangement joins TRBV4-3 to TRBJ2-2; the D is unclear. This CDR3 spans 13 amino acids. The germline CDR1 and CDR2 sequences are LGHNA and YSLEER. V was clipped by 1 base and J by 6 bases, with 6 bases between them. CDR3 loop: CASSQVPPGELFF. The DNA for the CDR3 is TGCGCCAGCAGCCAAGTCCCTCCCGGGGAGCTGTTTTTT.

This clonotype occurred many times. CDR3 region: CSASKTQGSPLHF. CDR3 in DNA: TGCAGTGCTAGTAAGACACAAGGTTCACCCCTCCACTTT. The chain employs TRBV20-1 and TRBJ1-6; no clear D gene. Germline CDR1 DFQATT, CDR2 SNEGSKA (reference sequence). V was clipped by 3 bases and J by 9 bases, with 12 bases between them. The CDR3 consists of 13 residues.

The sample holds a few counts of this clonotype. The chain is built from TRBV5-1 and TRBJ2-7, with D maybe TRBD1 (6 bases). Between the trimmed V and J ends, which lost 0 bases and 2 bases, there was a span of 12 bases. The CDR3 runs 15 residues. Germline CDR1 SGHRS, CDR2 YFSETQ. CDR3 sequence reads: CASSLAPGEPYEQYF. The CDR3 DNA follows: TGCGCCAGCAGCTTGGCGCCAGGGGAACCCTACGAGCAGTACTTC.